This TCR beta chain was identified in a study of cytomegalovirus exposure and HLA in healthy donors (dated 2017 in TCRdb). Regarding the complete study: A later analysis indicated that the roughly 120 validation repertoires were generated on the platform also employed for the 720 or so repertoires of the first cohort. The aim of the study was to test whether cataloging public T cell receptors could identify signatures of past pathogen exposure. Along with the approximately 600-subject first cohort, a separate validation cohort of around 120 different subjects was used. The study combined high-throughput TCR immunosequencing, statistical association of individual TCRs with disease status, and machine learning to predict cytomegalovirus infection status. Summary of the overall study and its limitations: The classifier was reported to diagnose cytomegalovirus status with high specificity and sensitivity in both the original and validation cohorts. In vitro tests confirmed that three of the cytomegalovirus-associated TCR beta chains recognize cytomegalovirus antigens. Most TCR sequences were seen in very few donors, while some public TCRs were found in many individuals. A later analysis had no HLA typing for the validation cohort, so co-occurrence there was scored across all 130 or so repertoires. Of the cluster scores, 90% to 95% were above 0 in a later analysis, which found that TCRs clustered in the first cohort also tended to co-occur in the 90 to 150 validation repertoires. The authors suggested that the approach could potentially be extended to other disease states and immunological phenotypes. In the study, about 150 TCR beta chains were listed as associated with cytomegalovirus.

At the junction V is shortened by 2 bases and J by 5 bases; bases outside the gene matches: 10. Reading from cysteine to phenylalanine, the CDR3 counts 16 amino acids. Just CDR3 DNA is preserved here, 48 bases in frame from base 1. Via the germline V gene, CDR1 is LGHNT and CDR2 FRNRAP. A remark on this clone: Its antigen remains undetermined. Qualities for individual bases were not recorded, and no much larger clone is one base off.

Separate from the approximately 700-subject first cohort, the validation cohort of about 120 subjects was the group to which the donors belonged. The library was made by the immunoSEQ multiplex PCR assay. In the source study's methods: A statistical classification framework was developed to diagnose cytomegalovirus status using the catalog of TCR beta chain sequences. Held by TCRdb, this immuneACCESS table contains in-frame sequences only and omits some clones. Under half of the omission traces to an unresolved V gene where checked; the cause of the rest is unknown. That table furnishes V, J and clone size, whereas the DNA furnished D and trimming. This sample holds roughly 220,000 clones; 75% to 90% were observed only once. The top ten hold over 12% of the sample.

What was sequenced was PBMCs. This TCR was recovered from a woman aged 30 to 39 in good health and CMV-seropositive. The chain is made from TRBV12-5 and TRBJ1-1, with 8 central nucleotides matching TRBD1. CDR3 sequence: CASGLQTGAEGTEAFF. The nucleotide sequence is given as TGTGCTAGTGGTTTGCAGACAGGGGCGGAGGGGACTGAAGCTTTCTTT.